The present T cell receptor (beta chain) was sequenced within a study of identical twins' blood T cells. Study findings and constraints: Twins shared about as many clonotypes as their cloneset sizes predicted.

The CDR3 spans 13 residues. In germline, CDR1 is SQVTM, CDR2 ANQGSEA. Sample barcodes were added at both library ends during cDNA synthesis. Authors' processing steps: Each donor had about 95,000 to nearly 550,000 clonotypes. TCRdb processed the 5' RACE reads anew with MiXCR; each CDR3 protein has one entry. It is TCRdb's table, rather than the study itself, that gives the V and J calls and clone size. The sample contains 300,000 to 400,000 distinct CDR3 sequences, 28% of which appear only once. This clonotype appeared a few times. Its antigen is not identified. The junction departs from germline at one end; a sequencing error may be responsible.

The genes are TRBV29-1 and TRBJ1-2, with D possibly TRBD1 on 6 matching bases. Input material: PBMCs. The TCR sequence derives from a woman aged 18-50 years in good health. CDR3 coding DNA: TGCGGCGTTGTGGTCAGGGGAGCCTATGGCTACACCTTC. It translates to CGVVVRGAYGYTF.